The 21 T cell receptor beta chains given below trace back to one sample, sequenced in a study of T-cell memory formation after mild COVID-19. MiXCR, applied by TCRdb to the 5' RACE reads, yields one record per CDR3 protein. The table includes tens of thousands of distinct CDR3 sequences, roughly a quarter detected once. The sample comprised PBMCs or a T cell subset sorted from them (not recorded which). The receptors were sampled from a man aged 18 to 29 who had mild COVID-19 (a few samples of this study predate the infection). Cell type and time point are not known.

The gene calls are TRBV7-9 and TRBJ2-1; a weak D match, TRBD2 (6 bases). The CDR3 totals 15 residues. Trimming shortened V by 5 bases and J by 5 bases, and 16 bases separated the two germline ends. Germline V lookup: CDR1 SEHNR, CDR2 FQNEAQ (reference sequence). CDR3: CASSPLASGDNEQFF. CDR3 sequence (DNA): TGTGCCAGCAGCCCTCTAGCGTCGGGGGACAATGAGCAGTTCTTC.

This clonotype was counted a few times. The chain recombines TRBV4-1 with TRBJ1-5; D uncertain. The CDR3 length is 15 residues. V lost 4 bases, J lost 0 bases, and 10 bases lay in between. CDR1 MGHRA and CDR2 YSYEKL come from the germline V gene. The chain's CDR3 is CASSPRHVSNQPQHF. CDR3 coding DNA: TGCGCCAGCAGCCCCCGACACGTTAGCAATCAGCCCCAGCATTTT.

This clonotype has a handful of counts. This sequence joins TRBV6-5 and TRBJ2-2; 7 nucleotides line up with TRBD1. This CDR3 spans 15 amino acids. CDR1 is MNHEY, CDR2 SVGAGI, per germline. The J segment lost 2 bases and the V segment lost 6 bases, leaving 6 bases of the junction unmatched. The CDR3 protein is CASRAGTVNTGELFF. CDR3 in DNA: TGTGCCAGCAGGGCCGGGACAGTAAACACCGGGGAGCTGTTTTTT.

In the case of this clonotype: Compared with germline, one end of the junction differs, possibly owing to a read error. The chain links TRBV7-7 to TRBJ2-6; D remains ambiguous. The CDR3 covers 14 residues. Germline CDR1 SSHAT, CDR2 FNYEAQ (reference sequence). CDR3 nucleotide sequence: TGTGCTAGCAGCCCGGCCGTAGGGGCCAACGTCCTGACTTTC. This encodes CASSPAVGANVLTF.

This clonotype was picked up many times. CDR3 coding DNA: TGTGCCATCAGTGAGCCAGACACAGATACGCAGTATTTT. This codes for CAISEPDTDTQYF. The chain carries TRBV10-3 and TRBJ2-3, with unresolved D. Trimming took off 2 bases at V and 2 bases at J, with 5 bases between the two ends. Germline lookup yields CDR1 ENHRY and CDR2 SYGVKD. The CDR3 is made up of 13 amino acids.

The DNA of the CDR3 is TGTGCCAGCACCCTACAACTCCGGGCGGGGGGACAAGAGACCCAGTACTTC. Its protein product is CASTLQLRAGGQETQYF. The J gene is TRBJ2-5, the V gene TRBV3-1; 8 bases are a match to TRBD2. This CDR3 is 17 amino acids long. V shed 7 bases, J shed 2 bases, and the junction held 15 bases outside the gene matches. Germline V lookup: CDR1 LGHDT, CDR2 YNNKEL (reference sequence).

This clonotype has a count of ten or more. The J gene is TRBJ2-5, the V gene TRBV10-3, with a possible D match to TRBD2 (5 bases). This CDR3 contains 14 residues. V dropped 6 bases and J dropped 2 bases, with 13 bases sitting between them. The germline gives CDR1 ENHRY, CDR2 SYGVKD. CDR3 nucleotides: TGTGCCATCAGCCGTCTGGGAGAACAAGAGACCCAGTACTTC. The encoded protein is CAISRLGEQETQYF.

Ten or more counts support this clonotype. The V and J genes are TRBV20-1 and TRBJ1-6, with a tentative D call TRBD1 (5 bases). This CDR3 comprises 15 residues. V was clipped by 0 bases and J by 6 bases, with 12 bases between them. In germline, CDR1 is DFQATT, CDR2 SNEGSKA (reference sequence). CDR3: CSARDGGQINSPLHF. Here the CDR3 DNA reads TGCAGTGCTAGAGATGGCGGACAAATTAATTCACCCCTCCACTTT.

Note on this clonotype: Mismatch with germline at one junction end may stem from a read error. The V call is TRBV6-5, the J call TRBJ1-5; possibly TRBD1 for D (6 bases). The CDR3 has 17 residues. Looked up from germline, CDR1 is MNHEY and CDR2 is SVGAGI. The CDR3 spells CPSSPRGSGYSNQPQHF. In DNA, the CDR3 is TGTCCCAGCAGTCCTAGGGGGTCTGGCTATAGCAATCAGCCCCAGCATTTT.

The chain has TRBV12-3 or TRBV12-4 and TRBJ1-5; D is undetermined. The CDR3 is 15 amino acids. V gave up 6 bases and J gave up 2 bases, with 14 bases separating them. The CDR3 DNA is TGTGCCAGCAGCCACGGCGTAATGGGCAATCAGCCCCAGCATTTT. It is translated as CASSHGVMGNQPQHF.

This sequence joins TRBV6-5 and TRBJ2-7; D could derive from TRBD1 or TRBD2 (5 bases each). V was shortened by 2 bases and J by 0 bases, with 11 bases between the two germline ends. The CDR3 has 15 amino acids. The germline gives CDR1 MNHEY, CDR2 SVGAGI. CDR3 in amino acids: CASSYRDGYSYEQYF. CDR3 bases: TGTGCCAGCAGTTACCGGGACGGCTACTCCTACGAGCAGTACTTC.

The table lists this clonotype with a few counts. The rearrangement links TRBV28 to TRBJ1-4; D ambiguous. CDR3 length equals 15 residues. Trimming removed 4 bases from V and 0 bases from J, with 9 bases in between. Germline assignment: CDR1 MDHEN and CDR2 SYDVKM. CDR3 protein: CASSSLTATNEKLFF. CDR3 coding DNA: TGTGCCAGCAGTTCCCTGACGGCAACTAATGAAAAACTGTTTTTT. Filled out from reference TRBV28 and TRBJ1-4, the complete variable domain reads DVKVTQSSRYLVKRTGEKVFLECVQDMDHENMFWYRQDPGLGLRLIYFSYDVKMKEKGDIPEGYSVSREKKERFSLILESASTNQTSMYLCASSSLTATNEKLFFGSGTQLSVL.

The chain carries TRBV6-2 or TRBV6-3 and TRBJ1-5, with no clear D. Germline-derived CDR1 and CDR2 are MNHEY and SVGEGT. This CDR3 comprises 13 residues. V shed 4 bases and J shed 6 bases, with 10 bases lying between them. CDR3 coding DNA: TGTGCCAGCAGTTTCGGGATGGGTCAGCCCCAGCATTTT. Translated, it gives CASSFGMGQPQHF.

The chain combines TRBV6-2 or TRBV6-3 with TRBJ2-3; TRBD2 matches 8 bases. The CDR3 loop spans 17 amino acids. The V gene end was trimmed by 0 bases and the J gene end by 2 bases; junction bases not matched to a gene: 7. Germline V gene data show CDR1 as MNHEY and CDR2 as SVGEGT. The CDR3 spells CASSYSSAGGITDTQYF. The DNA for the CDR3 is TGTGCCAGCAGTTACTCTTCGGCGGGGGGCATCACAGATACGCAGTATTTT.

The chain carries TRBV7-9 and TRBJ2-5; D is uncertain. The CDR3 consists of 14 residues. Germline CDR1 SEHNR, CDR2 FQNEAQ (reference sequence). Deletions cut 1 base from V and 5 bases from J, with 11 bases between. DNA of the CDR3: TGTGCCAGCAGCTTAGTCGCGACGGCCGAGACCCAGTACTTC. This encodes CASSLVATAETQYF.

In its sample, this clonotype was seen a few times. The chain combines TRBV20-1 with TRBJ2-7, with D uncertain. This CDR3 is 13 amino acids long. Germline V lookup: CDR1 DFQATT, CDR2 SNEGSKA (reference sequence). V was pared by 6 bases and J by 2 bases, with 14 bases between. The CDR3 is CSAALARPYEQYF. The CDR3 DNA reads as TGCAGTGCCGCCCTGGCGCGGCCCTACGAGCAGTACTTC.

V usage is TRBV15 and J usage is TRBJ2-1; D gene unclear. Between the trimmed V and J ends, which lost 2 bases and 3 bases, there was a span of 14 bases. The CDR3 spans 16 residues. Germline loops: CDR1 LNHNV, CDR2 YYDKDF (reference sequence). The CDR3, as DNA: TGTGCCACCAGCAGAAGCAGTGGGCCCAACTACAATGAGCAGTTCTTC. It specifies CATSRSSGPNYNEQFF.

The rearrangement links TRBV14 to TRBJ2-7, with 8 bases fitting TRBD1. The CDR3 has 14 amino acids. The V and J ends lost 5 bases and 3 bases, in that order; junction bases with no gene match: 6. In germline, CDR1 is SGHDN, CDR2 FVKESK. The CDR3 region has the DNA TGTGCCAGCAGCAAGACAGGGGCGGGCTACGAGCAGTACGTC. Its protein is CASSKTGAGYEQYV.

The sample holds a few counts of this clonotype. The chain couples TRBV15 to TRBJ1-1; possible D gene TRBD1, 5 bases. V was cut by 10 bases and J by 5 bases, with 20 bases left in between. The germline gives CDR1 LNHNV, CDR2 YYDKDF (reference sequence). This CDR3 is built from 14 residues. CDR3 DNA sequence: TGTGCCATCAAAACACTCGGGGAGGGGACTGAAGCTTTCTTT. Encoded protein: CAIKTLGEGTEAFF.

V gene TRBV19 combines with J gene TRBJ2-6; D may be TRBD2 (5 bases). V lost 3 bases and J lost 6, with 9 bases in between. Germline loops: CDR1 LNHDA, CDR2 SQIVND (reference sequence). The length of the CDR3 is 14 residues. Written as DNA, the CDR3 is TGTGCCAGTAGTATCGGGATTCAGGCCAACGTCCTGACTTTC. Translated: CASSIGIQANVLTF.

The chain employs TRBV12-3 or TRBV12-4 and TRBJ2-3, with 10 bases that match TRBD2. V lost 6 bases, J lost 5 bases, and 8 bases stayed unmatched. The CDR3 loop spans 15 amino acids. CDR3 sequence (DNA): TGTGCCAGCAGCTCAGCGGGGGGGCGGCGAGATACGCAGTATTTT. Amino acids: CASSSAGGRRDTQYF.